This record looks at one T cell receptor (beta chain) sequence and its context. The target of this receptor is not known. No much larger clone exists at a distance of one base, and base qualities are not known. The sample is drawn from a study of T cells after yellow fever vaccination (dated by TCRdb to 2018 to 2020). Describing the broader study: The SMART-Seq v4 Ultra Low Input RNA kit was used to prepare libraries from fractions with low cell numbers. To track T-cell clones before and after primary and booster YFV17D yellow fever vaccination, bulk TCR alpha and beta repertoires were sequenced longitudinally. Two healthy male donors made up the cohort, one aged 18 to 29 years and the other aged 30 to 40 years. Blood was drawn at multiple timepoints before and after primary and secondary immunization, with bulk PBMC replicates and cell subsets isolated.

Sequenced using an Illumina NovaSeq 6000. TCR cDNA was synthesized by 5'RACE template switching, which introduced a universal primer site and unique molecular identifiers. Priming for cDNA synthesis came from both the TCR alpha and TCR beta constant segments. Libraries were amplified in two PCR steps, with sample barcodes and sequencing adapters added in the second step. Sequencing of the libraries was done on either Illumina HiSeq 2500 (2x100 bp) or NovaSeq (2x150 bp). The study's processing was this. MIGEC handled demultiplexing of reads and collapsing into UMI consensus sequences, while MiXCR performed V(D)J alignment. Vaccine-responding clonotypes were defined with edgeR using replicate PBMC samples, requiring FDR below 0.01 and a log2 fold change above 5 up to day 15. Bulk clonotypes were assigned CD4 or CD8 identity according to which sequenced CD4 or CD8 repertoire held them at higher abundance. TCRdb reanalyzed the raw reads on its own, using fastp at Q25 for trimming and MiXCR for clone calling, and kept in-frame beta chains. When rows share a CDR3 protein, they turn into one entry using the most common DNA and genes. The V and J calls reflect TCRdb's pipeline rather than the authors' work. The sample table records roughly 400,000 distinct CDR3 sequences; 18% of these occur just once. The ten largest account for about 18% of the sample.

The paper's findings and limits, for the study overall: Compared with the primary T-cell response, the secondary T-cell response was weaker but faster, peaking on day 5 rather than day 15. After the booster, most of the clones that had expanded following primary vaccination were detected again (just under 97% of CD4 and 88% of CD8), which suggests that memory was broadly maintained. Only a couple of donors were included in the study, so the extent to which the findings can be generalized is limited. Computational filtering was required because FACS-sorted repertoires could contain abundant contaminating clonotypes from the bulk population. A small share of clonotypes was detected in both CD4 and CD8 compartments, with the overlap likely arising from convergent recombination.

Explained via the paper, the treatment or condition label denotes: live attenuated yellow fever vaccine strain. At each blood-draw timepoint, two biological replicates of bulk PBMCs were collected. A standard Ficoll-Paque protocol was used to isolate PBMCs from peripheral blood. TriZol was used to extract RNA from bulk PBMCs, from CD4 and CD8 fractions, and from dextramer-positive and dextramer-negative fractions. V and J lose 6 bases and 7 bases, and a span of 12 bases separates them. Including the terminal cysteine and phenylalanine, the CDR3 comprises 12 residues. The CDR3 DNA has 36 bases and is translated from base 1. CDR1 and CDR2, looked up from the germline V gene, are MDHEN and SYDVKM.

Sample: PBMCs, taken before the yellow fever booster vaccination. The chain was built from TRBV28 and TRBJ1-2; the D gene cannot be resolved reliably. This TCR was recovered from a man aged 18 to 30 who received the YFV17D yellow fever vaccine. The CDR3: CASSPHGGGYTF. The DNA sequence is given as TGTGCCAGCAGCCCTCACGGAGGTGGCTACACCTTC.